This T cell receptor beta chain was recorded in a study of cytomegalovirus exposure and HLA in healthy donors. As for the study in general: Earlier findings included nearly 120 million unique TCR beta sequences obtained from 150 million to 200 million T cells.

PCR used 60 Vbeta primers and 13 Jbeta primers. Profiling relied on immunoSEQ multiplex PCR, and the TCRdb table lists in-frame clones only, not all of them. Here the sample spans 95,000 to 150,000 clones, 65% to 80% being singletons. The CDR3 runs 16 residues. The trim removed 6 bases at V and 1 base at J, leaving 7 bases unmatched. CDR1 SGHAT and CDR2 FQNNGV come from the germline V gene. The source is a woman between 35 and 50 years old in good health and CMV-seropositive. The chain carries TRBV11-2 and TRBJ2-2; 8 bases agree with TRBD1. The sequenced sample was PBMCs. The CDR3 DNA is TGTGCCAGCAGTGATTCGGGACAGGTGAACACCGGGGAGCTGTTTTTT. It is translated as CASSDSGQVNTGELFF.